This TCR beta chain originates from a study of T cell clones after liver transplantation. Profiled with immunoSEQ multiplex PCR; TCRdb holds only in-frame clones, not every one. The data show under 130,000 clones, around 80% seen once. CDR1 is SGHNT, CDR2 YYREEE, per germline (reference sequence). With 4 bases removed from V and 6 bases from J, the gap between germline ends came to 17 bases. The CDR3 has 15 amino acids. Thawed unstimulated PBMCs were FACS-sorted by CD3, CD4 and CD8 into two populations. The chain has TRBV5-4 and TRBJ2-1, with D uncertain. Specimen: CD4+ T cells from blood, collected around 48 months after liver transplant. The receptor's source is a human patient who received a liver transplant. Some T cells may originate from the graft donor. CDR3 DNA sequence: TGTGCCAGCAGCCAGAGGTCTAGGTTGGGCAATGAGCAGTTCTTC. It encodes CASSQRSRLGNEQFF.